These T cell receptor beta chains were read from a single sample in a study of T-cell reconstitution after alpha-beta-depleted transplantation in children. Each CDR3 protein gets one entry after TCRdb re-called the PCR reads with MiXCR. Of about 440,000 distinct CDR3 sequences listed, around two fifths were seen once; the top ten hold around a quarter. The specimen was PBMCs, collected before TCRalphabeta/CD19-depleted stem cell transplant. All receptors derive from a girl aged 2-15 years with aplastic anemia, due to receive a stem cell transplant. CDR3s include the opening cysteine and the closing phenylalanine or tryptophan. The D gene is left open where the match is weak. A row's size may be missing; if present it is once, few, many or a size class.

j_gene,abundance,d_gene,v_gene,CDR3aa,CDR3nt
TRBJ2-3,.,.,TRBV11-2,CASSLVQGGTDTQYF,TGTGCCAGCAGCTTAGTACAGGGAGGAACAGATACGCAGTATTTT
TRBJ2-3,.,.,TRBV10-3,CAISGGKEDTQYF,TGTGCCATCAGTGGAGGGAAAGAGGATACGCAGTATTTT
TRBJ2-5,few,TRBD1,TRBV20-1,CSAGQARETQYF,TGCAGTGCGGGACAGGCGAGGGAGACCCAGTACTTC
TRBJ2-1,few,.,TRBV19,CASSIRTNNEQFF,TGTGCCAGTAGTATCAGGACCAACAATGAGCAGTTCTTC
TRBJ2-1,.,TRBD1,TRBV6-1,CASVSTGGPGNEQFF,TGTGCCAGCGTATCGACAGGGGGACCCGGAAATGAGCAGTTCTTC
TRBJ2-5,.,.,TRBV27,CASRSREPINETQYF,TGTGCCAGCAGGTCCCGGGAACCTATAAACGAGACCCAGTACTTC
TRBJ2-1,.,TRBD1,TRBV7-6,CASSTRDRGEQFF,TGTGCCAGCAGCACCAGGGACAGGGGAGAGCAGTTCTTC
TRBJ2-5,once,.,TRBV5-1,CASSREFVDQETQYF,TGCGCCAGCAGCCGAGAATTTGTTGACCAAGAGACCCAGTACTTC
TRBJ2-5,many,.,TRBV2,CASKGSRQGTQYF,TGTGCCAGCAAGGGGTCTAGGCAAGGGACCCAGTACTTC
TRBJ2-7,many,.,TRBV5-1,CASSPRGGMFLYEQYF,TGCGCCAGCAGCCCGCGGGGCGGGATGTTCCTATACGAGCAGTACTTC
TRBJ2-5,many,TRBD1,TRBV20-1,CSAKTGKETQYF,TGCAGTGCAAAGACAGGGAAAGAGACCCAGTACTTC
TRBJ2-7,few,.,TRBV14,CASSPDGHYEQYF,TGTGCCAGCAGCCCTGACGGCCACTACGAGCAGTACTTC